A selection of T cell receptor beta chains follows, all from one sample in a study of radiotherapy plus CTLA-4 blockade in lung cancer. Profiling relied on immunoSEQ multiplex PCR, and the TCRdb table lists in-frame clones only, not all of them. This sample has about 43,000 clones; about 67% occur once, and the top ten carry 20% to 25%. The input for sequencing was peripheral blood, taken from a patient treated with radiotherapy plus ipilimumab. The receptors were gathered from a human donor with non-small cell lung cancer who had a partial response to radiotherapy plus ipilimumab. The CDR3 runs from the conserved cysteine through the conserved F or W. The D gene is left open where the match is weak.

v_call d_call cdr3_aa
TRBV4-3 . CASSQDLTETYEQYF
TRBV4-2 TRBD2 CASSRTWTSGGAGILTDTQYF
TRBV27 . CASSAGSPPEAFF
TRBV30 TRBD1 CAWKGGQEAPEAFF
TRBV7-3 . CASSPGGGEDGYTF
TRBV7-8 . CASSLRRLVAKNEQYF
TRBV18 TRBD1 CASSQQGSTGELFF
TRBV2 . CASSTGLEYGYTF
TRBV29-1 TRBD2 CSVLPSGATDTQYF
TRBV7-2 TRBD2 CASSLASGEHNEQFF
TRBV6-5 TRBD1 CASGNRGVSYGYTF
TRBV5-1 TRBD2 CASSPRDYSYEQYF
TRBV18 TRBD1 CASSLTQGVDGYTF
TRBV18 TRBD1 CASSQRDRGLYEQYF
TRBV7-2 TRBD2 CASSSGLAGGRRKNIQYF
TRBV5-4 TRBD1 CASSYTGDNSPLHF
TRBV7-8 TRBD1 CASSLGTAGNTIYF
TRBV7-9 . CASSLGRDVSTDTQYF
TRBV4-1 . CASSLVAGAHEKLFF
TRBV19 TRBD2 CASSIVRGTSEQGELFF
TRBV27 . CASSLGAETEAFF
TRBV30 . CAWSVQDTQYF
TRBV15 . CATSPQVMNTEAFF
TRBV7-2 . CASSLPPGMGGNTIYF
TRBV5-6 TRBD1 CASSRRDRGWNQPQHF
TRBV7-9 TRBD1 CASRPTGAGELFF
TRBV27 TRBD1 CASSLTGANNQPQHF
TRBV9 . CASSGLYGELFF
TRBV29-1 TRBD1 CSAGGGTGTYEQYF
TRBV7-9 . CASSLEEMFGYNEQFF
TRBV4-1 TRBD2 CASRSGLAGSSYEQYF
TRBV2 TRBD2 CASSEGLAGYNGQFF
TRBV12-5 TRBD1 CASGLVRGQGLGETQYF
TRBV5-6 . CASSLAAGNSNQPQHF
TRBV9 . CASSATSNHYNEQFF
TRBV6-5 TRBD2 CASRTSADTQYF
TRBV19 . CASSIMRGGGELFF
TRBV7-8 TRBD2 CASSLVAGGPGDTQYF
TRBV5-8 TRBD2 CASSSGTSGRLDEQFF
TRBV5-5 TRBD2 CASSLPPGLAGVGTDTQYF
TRBV19 TRBD2 CASSIMSGGTYEQYF
TRBV25-1 . CASSDLKADKGSGELFF
TRBV19 . CASSIRQETNQPQHF
TRBV10-3 . CAITQEGPFTEAFF
TRBV11-2 TRBD2 CASSLVMASGIFNPHEQFF
TRBV7-6 . CASSNSRGTGELFF
TRBV7-3 TRBD1 CASSPGTGGTYEQYF
TRBV10-2 . CASSESWAYTDYGYTF
TRBV7-8 . CASSLVTSGSNQPQHF
TRBV5-1 . CASSPGTGGRNQPQHF
TRBV4-2 . CASSQDPYNEQFF
TRBV7-2 . CASSFGDGGGTEAFF
TRBV27 . CASSPSGLNTEAFF
TRBV9 TRBD1 CASSGGRGLTNYGYTF
TRBV29-1 TRBD1 CSGTGTGGEQYF
TRBV19 . CASSLDQGTGETQYF
TRBV5-1 . CASSGPGRGYTEAFF
TRBV18 TRBD1 CAQLKVEWDRDDEQYF
TRBV5-6 . CASSSVQGSTDTQYF